This TCR beta chain derives from a study of identical twins. In this sample, this clonotype turned up many times. A single record per CDR3 protein comes from TCRdb applying MiXCR to the 5' RACE reads. This table holds some 600,000 distinct CDR3 sequences, just over 7% found once. The ends were cut back, 4 bases at V and 0 bases at J, with 16 bases in the middle. Germline CDR1 DFQATT, CDR2 SNEGSKA (reference sequence). The CDR3 contains 15 residues. The same sample was also used in a study of yellow fever vaccine responses in identical twins.

This sequence originates from a woman between 18 and 29 years old in good health. The V and J genes are TRBV20-1 and TRBJ2-7; tentatively, D is TRBD1 (6 bases). What was sequenced was PBMCs. CDR3 coding DNA: TGCAGTGCTATCTTCCCGAGGGGGAGCTCCTACGAGCAGTACTTC. This gives the protein CSAIFPRGSSYEQYF.